The clone carrying this TCR beta chain has only a few counts. What it binds is not known. This CDR3 has 14 amino acids. V was pared by 2 bases and J by 5 bases, with 13 bases between. Sample barcodes and UMIs were carried by the TCR alpha and TCR beta cDNA libraries that 5'RACE generated with constant-segment primers. A single record per CDR3 protein comes from TCRdb applying MiXCR to the 5' RACE reads. Of roughly 450,000 distinct CDR3 sequences in the sample, 15% to 20% were seen once. The data originate from a study of T-cell memory formation after mild COVID-19. The study's findings and limits: There was a balanced CD4/CD8 profile in clones contracting day 15 to 85, and later expanders leaned CD4+.

The clonotype originates from an adult woman who had mild COVID-19 (a few samples of this study predate the infection). Cell type and time point are not known. Sequenced material: PBMCs or a T cell subset sorted from them (not recorded which). The chain couples TRBV12-3 or TRBV12-4 to TRBJ2-7, with D possibly TRBD1 on 5 matching bases. In DNA form, the CDR3 reads TGTGCCAGCAGTTTATCAGTCAGGGCCCACGAGCAGTACTTC. Protein: CASSLSVRAHEQYF.